A selection of T cell receptor beta chains follows, all from one sample in a study of blood T cell repertoires in COVID-19. Here immunoSEQ multiplex PCR was the method, and the copy in TCRdb shows in-frame clones only, minus some. In the table there are approximately 19,000 clones, around 92% of which are singletons. Sequencing used peripheral blood. The receptor source for this set is a human donor in a cohort sampled during active COVID-19. Both conserved end residues are part of each CDR3. D genes are given only for firm matches. Expanded clones are given a class, and other clones once, few, many or no size at all.

j_gene: TRBJ1-2; d_gene: -; abundance: -; v_gene: TRBV7-9; CDR3aa: CASSWSGEWGGYTF; CDR3nt: TGTGCCAGCAGCTGGTCAGGGGAATGGGGTGGCTACACCTTC
j_gene: TRBJ2-3; d_gene: -; abundance: -; v_gene: TRBV4-3; CDR3aa: CASSQAKDKFTDTQYF; CDR3nt: TGCGCCAGCAGCCAAGCCAAAGACAAATTCACAGATACGCAGTATTTT
j_gene: TRBJ1-3; d_gene: -; abundance: -; v_gene: TRBV18; CDR3aa: CASSPTMTGAGNTIYF; CDR3nt: TGTGCCAGCTCACCTACCATGACAGGTGCTGGAAACACCATATATTTT
j_gene: TRBJ2-3; d_gene: TRBD1; abundance: once; v_gene: TRBV5-8; CDR3aa: CASATGGMTDTQYF; CDR3nt: TGTGCCAGCGCCACAGGGGGGATGACAGATACGCAGTATTTT
j_gene: TRBJ2-5; d_gene: -; abundance: -; v_gene: TRBV4-2; CDR3aa: CASSQVSSGTQETQYF; CDR3nt: TGTGCCAGCAGCCAAGTTTCGTCGGGGACTCAAGAGACCCAGTACTTC
j_gene: TRBJ1-4; d_gene: TRBD1; abundance: -; v_gene: TRBV7-9; CDR3aa: CASSFYRGRGDEKLFF; CDR3nt: TGTGCCAGCAGCTTCTACAGGGGGCGAGGGGACGAAAAACTGTTTTTT
j_gene: TRBJ1-4; d_gene: TRBD1; abundance: -; v_gene: TRBV5-8; CDR3aa: CASSPGQGNEKLFF; CDR3nt: TGTGCCAGCAGTCCGGGACAGGGGAATGAAAAACTGTTTTTT
j_gene: TRBJ1-2; d_gene: -; abundance: -; v_gene: TRBV9; CDR3aa: CASSRGSLYGYTF; CDR3nt: TGTGCCAGCAGCCGGGGATCTCTCTATGGCTACACCTTC
j_gene: TRBJ1-3; d_gene: TRBD1; abundance: -; v_gene: TRBV6-4; CDR3aa: CASSDSGQGNKSGNTIYF; CDR3nt: TGTGCCAGCAGTGACTCGGGACAGGGTAATAAGTCTGGAAACACCATATATTTT
j_gene: TRBJ1-2; d_gene: -; abundance: -; v_gene: TRBV6-5; CDR3aa: CASSSPGNSYTF; CDR3nt: TGTGCCAGCAGCTCGCCAGGGAATAGCTACACCTTC
j_gene: TRBJ2-1; d_gene: -; abundance: -; v_gene: TRBV3-1/TRBV3-2; CDR3aa: CASSPYSPITNEQFF; CDR3nt: TGTGCCAGCAGCCCCTACAGCCCGATTACGAATGAGCAGTTCTTC
j_gene: TRBJ2-3; d_gene: -; abundance: -; v_gene: TRBV27; CDR3aa: CASSQRTDTQYF; CDR3nt: TGTGCCAGCAGCCAGAGGACAGATACGCAGTATTTT
j_gene: TRBJ1-2; d_gene: -; abundance: -; v_gene: TRBV5-6; CDR3aa: CASSVGRDGYTF; CDR3nt: TGTGCCAGCAGTGTAGGCAGGGATGGCTACACCTTC
j_gene: TRBJ2-4; d_gene: TRBD1; abundance: -; v_gene: TRBV11-2; CDR3aa: CASSHRDRFSGIQYF; CDR3nt: TGTGCCAGCAGCCACCGGGACAGGTTCAGTGGCATTCAGTACTTC
j_gene: TRBJ1-1; d_gene: -; abundance: once; v_gene: TRBV19; CDR3aa: CASSPTGNTEAFF; CDR3nt: TGTGCCAGTAGCCCTACAGGGAACACTGAAGCTTTCTTT
j_gene: TRBJ2-5; d_gene: -; abundance: -; v_gene: TRBV7-2; CDR3aa: CASSLGVSVETQYF; CDR3nt: TGTGCCAGCAGCTTAGGTGTTAGCGTGGAGACCCAGTACTTC
j_gene: TRBJ1-2; d_gene: TRBD1; abundance: -; v_gene: TRBV4-3; CDR3aa: CASSQVGQGDGYTF; CDR3nt: TGCGCCAGCAGCCAAGTTGGCCAGGGGGATGGCTACACCTTC
j_gene: TRBJ2-5; d_gene: TRBD2; abundance: -; v_gene: TRBV15; CDR3aa: CATSRERASGRAGGETQYF; CDR3nt: TGTGCCACCAGCAGAGAGAGGGCTAGCGGGAGGGCAGGGGGAGAGACCCAGTACTTC
j_gene: TRBJ1-3; d_gene: -; abundance: -; v_gene: TRBV7-2; CDR3aa: CASSKFSSGNTIYF; CDR3nt: TGTGCCAGCAGTAAATTTAGCTCTGGAAACACCATATATTTT
j_gene: TRBJ2-7; d_gene: -; abundance: -; v_gene: TRBV30; CDR3aa: CAWRDPPAGIYEQYF; CDR3nt: TGTGCCTGGAGAGACCCTCCGGCAGGGATCTACGAGCAGTACTTC
j_gene: TRBJ1-3; d_gene: TRBD1; abundance: -; v_gene: TRBV6-5; CDR3aa: CASSSGQGSGNTIYF; CDR3nt: TGTGCCAGCAGTTCGGGACAGGGATCCGGAAACACCATATATTTT
j_gene: TRBJ2-5; d_gene: TRBD1; abundance: -; v_gene: TRBV7-9; CDR3aa: CASRPGTAAGTQYF; CDR3nt: TGTGCCAGCAGACCGGGGACAGCAGCCGGGACCCAGTACTTC
j_gene: TRBJ2-1; d_gene: TRBD2; abundance: -; v_gene: TRBV11-2; CDR3aa: CASSSLRGLARNEQFF; CDR3nt: TGTGCCAGCAGCTCCCTACGGGGACTAGCCCGGAATGAGCAGTTCTTC